The clone carrying this T cell receptor (beta chain) has just a few counts. Per the germline V gene, CDR1 is MNHNS and CDR2 is SASEGT. The CDR3 length is 18 residues. V lost 2 bases and J lost 3; bases outside the gene matches: 14. This sample was taken from a study of cytomegalovirus exposure and HLA in healthy donors. The primer mix had 60 Vbeta and 13 Jbeta primers. Generated by immunoSEQ multiplex PCR, the TCRdb table keeps only in-frame clones and is missing some. Found here are roughly 93,000 clones, around 80% of them singletons; the top ten hold 5.5% to 8%. The chain has TRBV6-1 and TRBJ1-1, with TRBD1 matching 8 bases. This TCR was recovered from a young man in good health and CMV-seronegative. The material sequenced was PBMCs. DNA for the CDR3: TGTGCCAGCAGTGAAATTAGTTCAGGGGGCGATGTGGACACTGAAGCTTTCTTT. It codes for CASSEISSGGDVDTEAFF.